This entry describes one TCR beta chain. With 3 bases removed from V and 3 bases from J, the gap between germline ends came to 12 bases. The CDR3 has 14 amino acids. The germline V gene encodes CDR1 SGHAT and CDR2 FQNNGV. The entry originates in a study of blood T cell repertoires in COVID-19. Study information: Sources were T cells, B-cell-depleted T cells, or PBMCs; the material itself was cDNA or gDNA.

In the original workflow: Estimated nucleated cell counts came from reference gene primer amplification. TCRdb keeps only in-frame clones here, not all; method: immunoSEQ multiplex PCR. That table gives V, J and clone size, and the DNA gave D and trimming. The table records tens of thousands of clones, under 85% of them present only once. Source material: peripheral blood. The receptor's source is a woman older than 75 with acute or convalescent COVID-19. This chain links TRBV11-2 with TRBJ2-7, with a possible D match to TRBD2 (6 bases). DNA of the CDR3: TGTGCCAGCAGCTTGGGCGGGACCCGCTACGAGCAGTACTTC. It translates to CASSLGGTRYEQYF.